Given below is one T cell receptor beta chain in context. Participants had their cohort set by participant-reported clinical history. The sample comes from a study of blood T cell repertoires in COVID-19. Study overall: Sample material is recorded as cDNA or gDNA derived from T cells, B-cell-depleted T cells, or PBMCs.

CDR1 is MNHEY and CDR2 is SMNVEV in the germline V gene (reference sequence). V lost 6 bases to trimming and J lost 2 bases, with 10 bases between them. The CDR3 totals 13 residues. Study processing details: How many nucleated cells were present was estimated from reference gene primer amplification. Produced via immunoSEQ multiplex PCR; TCRdb's table is partial and in-frame only. V, J and clone size derive from that table, while D and trimming were established from the DNA sequence. Of just over 300,000 clones in the sample, 90% were seen once. This chain joins TRBV27 and TRBJ1-1; no firm D call. The receptor was derived from a woman aged 18-35 years with acute COVID-19. The sequenced sample consisted of PBMCs or T cells enriched from blood (not recorded which). The CDR3 protein is CASRAPGNTEAFF. In nucleotides, the CDR3 is TGTGCCAGCAGGGCACCGGGAAACACTGAAGCTTTCTTT.